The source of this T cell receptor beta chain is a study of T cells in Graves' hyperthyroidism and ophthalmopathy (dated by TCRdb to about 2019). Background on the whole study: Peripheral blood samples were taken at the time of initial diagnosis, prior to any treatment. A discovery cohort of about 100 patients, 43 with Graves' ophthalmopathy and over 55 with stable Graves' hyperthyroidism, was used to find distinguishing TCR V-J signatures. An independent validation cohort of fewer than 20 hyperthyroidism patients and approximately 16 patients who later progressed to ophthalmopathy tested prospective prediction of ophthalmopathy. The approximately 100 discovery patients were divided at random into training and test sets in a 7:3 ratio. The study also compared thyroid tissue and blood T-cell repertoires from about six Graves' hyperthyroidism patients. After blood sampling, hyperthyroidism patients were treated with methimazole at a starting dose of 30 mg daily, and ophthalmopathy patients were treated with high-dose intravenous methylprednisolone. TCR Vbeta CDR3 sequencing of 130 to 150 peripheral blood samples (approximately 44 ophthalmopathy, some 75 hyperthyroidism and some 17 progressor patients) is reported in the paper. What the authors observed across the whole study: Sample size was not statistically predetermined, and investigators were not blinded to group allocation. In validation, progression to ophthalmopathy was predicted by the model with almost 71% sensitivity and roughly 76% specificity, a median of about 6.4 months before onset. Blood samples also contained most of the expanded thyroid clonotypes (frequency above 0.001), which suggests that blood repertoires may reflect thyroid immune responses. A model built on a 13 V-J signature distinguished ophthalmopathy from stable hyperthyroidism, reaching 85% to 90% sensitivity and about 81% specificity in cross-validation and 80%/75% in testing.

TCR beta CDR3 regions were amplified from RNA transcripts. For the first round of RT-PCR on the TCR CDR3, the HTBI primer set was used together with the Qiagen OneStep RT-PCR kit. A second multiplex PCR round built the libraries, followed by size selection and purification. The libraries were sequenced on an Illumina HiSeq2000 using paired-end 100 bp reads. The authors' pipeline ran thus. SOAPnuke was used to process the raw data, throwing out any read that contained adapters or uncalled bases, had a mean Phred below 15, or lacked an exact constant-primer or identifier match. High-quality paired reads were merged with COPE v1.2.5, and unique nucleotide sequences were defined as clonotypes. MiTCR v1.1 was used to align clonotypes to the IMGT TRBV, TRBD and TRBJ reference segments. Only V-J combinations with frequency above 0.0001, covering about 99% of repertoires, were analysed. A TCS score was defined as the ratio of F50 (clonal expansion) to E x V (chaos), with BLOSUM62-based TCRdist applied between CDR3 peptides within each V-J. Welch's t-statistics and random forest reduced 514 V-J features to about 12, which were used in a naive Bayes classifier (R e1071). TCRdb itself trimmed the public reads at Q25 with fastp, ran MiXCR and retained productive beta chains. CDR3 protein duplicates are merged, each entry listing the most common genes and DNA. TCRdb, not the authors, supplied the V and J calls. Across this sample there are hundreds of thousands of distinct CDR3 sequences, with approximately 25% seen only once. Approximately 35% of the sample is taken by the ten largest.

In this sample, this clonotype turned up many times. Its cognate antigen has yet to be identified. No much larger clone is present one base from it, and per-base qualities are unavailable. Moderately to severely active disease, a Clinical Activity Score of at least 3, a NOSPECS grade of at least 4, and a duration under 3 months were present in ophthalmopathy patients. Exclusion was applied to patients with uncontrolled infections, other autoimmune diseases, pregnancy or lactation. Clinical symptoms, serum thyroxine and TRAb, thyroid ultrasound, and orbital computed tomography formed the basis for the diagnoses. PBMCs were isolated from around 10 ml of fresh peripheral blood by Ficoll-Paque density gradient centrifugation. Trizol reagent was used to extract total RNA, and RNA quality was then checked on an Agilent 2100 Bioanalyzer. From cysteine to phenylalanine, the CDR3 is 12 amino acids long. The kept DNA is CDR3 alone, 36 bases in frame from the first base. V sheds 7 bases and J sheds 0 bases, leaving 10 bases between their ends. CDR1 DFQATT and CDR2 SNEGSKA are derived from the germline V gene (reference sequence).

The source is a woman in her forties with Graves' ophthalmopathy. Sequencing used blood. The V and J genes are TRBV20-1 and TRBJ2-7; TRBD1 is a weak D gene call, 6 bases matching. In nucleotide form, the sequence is TGCAGTGGACAGGTTGGCTCCTACGAGCAGTACTTC. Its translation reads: CSGQVGSYEQYF.